The sequence of this TCR beta chain was determined in a study of cytomegalovirus exposure and HLA in healthy donors. This clone was seen once. Its matching antigen is unknown. PCR primers comprised 60 Vbeta and 13 Jbeta primers. Using immunoSEQ multiplex PCR, the repertoire was profiled, and TCRdb retains in-frame clones only, with some absent. The table shows some 110,000 clones, with 75% to 90% occurring only once. Study observations and caveats: Analysis was carried out at a later point, and it linked a missense DCLRE1C variant to TCR beta V- and J-gene trimming.

The source of this sequence is a man younger than 40 in good health and CMV-seronegative. The sample taken for sequencing was PBMCs.

DNA for the CDR3: TGCGCCAGCAGCCAAGGGGACAGGAACACCGGGGAGCTGTTTTTT. It specifies CASSQGDRNTGELFF. This chain joins TRBV4-3 and TRBJ2-2; TRBD1 matches at 7 bases. CDR1 and CDR2 from the germline V gene are LGHNA and YSLEER. This CDR3 is 15 amino acids long. The J segment lost 1 base and the V segment lost 1 base, leaving 0 bases of the junction unmatched.